These 32 T cell receptor beta chains were all obtained from the same sample, sequenced in a study of T-cell reconstitution after alpha-beta-depleted transplantation in children. Using unique molecular identifiers, the investigators prepared the TCRbeta library. TCRdb re-derived calls from the PCR reads in MiXCR, one entry per CDR3 protein. Here the sample spans 200,000 to 250,000 distinct CDR3 sequences, roughly 8.2% being singletons. The sequences come from PBMCs, mostly from graft donor cells, collected 180 days after TCRalphabeta/CD19-depleted stem cell transplant. The receptors derive from a male patient younger than 18 who had a stem cell transplant for acute lymphoblastic leukemia, so the T cells may come from the graft donor.

This clonotype was seen repeatedly, ten times or more. V is TRBV5-1 and J is TRBJ2-3; the D gene is possibly TRBD1 (5 bases). The CDR3 runs to 14 residues. Germline CDR1 and CDR2: SGHRS and YFSETQ. The V gene lost 3 bases and the J gene lost 2 bases, with 10 bases spanning the gap. The CDR3 here is CASSYRSYTDTQYF. The DNA for the CDR3 is TGCGCCAGCAGCTACAGGTCCTACACAGATACGCAGTATTTT.

This clonotype was picked up many times. The chain recombines TRBV20-1 with TRBJ1-2; 7 bases match TRBD1. V lost 6 bases and J lost 7; bases outside the gene matches: 14. Germline lookup yields CDR1 DFQATT and CDR2 SNEGSKA (reference sequence). This CDR3 is 14 amino acids long. The CDR3, as DNA: TGCAGTGCGCCGGGACAGCCGACCCTGGGTGGCTACACCTTC. Translated, it gives CSAPGQPTLGGYTF.

The sample holds many counts of this clonotype. Germline and junction disagree at one end, which may indicate a read error. V is TRBV28 and J is TRBJ2-1, with TRBD2 identical over 12 bases. Germline V lookup: CDR1 MDHEN, CDR2 SYDVKM. The CDR3 covers 16 residues. CDR3 loop: CASRTPLAGGPNEHFF. The CDR3 DNA reads TGTGCCAGCAGAACGCCCCTAGCGGGGGGGCCCAATGAGCATTTCTTC.

This clonotype was recorded at least ten times. The gene calls are TRBV4-3 and TRBJ2-5; D gene ambiguous. Trimming pared 0 bases from V and 1 base from J, leaving 6 bases between. The CDR3 is 14 residues long. The germline V gene has CDR1 LGHNA and CDR2 YSLEER. In DNA, the CDR3 is TGCGCCAGCAGCCAAGATGGCGTCCAAGAGACCCAGTACTTC. It encodes CASSQDGVQETQYF.

This clonotype was picked up many times. This rearrangement joins TRBV10-3 to TRBJ1-1; the match to TRBD1 covers 7 bases. Germline V gene lookup returns CDR1 ENHRY and CDR2 SYGVKD. Unmatched junction bases numbered 5, after V lost 6 bases and J lost 1 base. The CDR3 totals 14 residues. The CDR3 loop is CAIRSGQTNTEAFF. The CDR3 nucleotides are TGTGCCATCAGGTCGGGACAGACGAACACTGAAGCTTTCTTT.

This clonotype was seen many times. V and J are TRBV6-1 and TRBJ2-3; D is uncertain. The CDR3 is 14 residues long. The V end lost 3 bases, the J end lost 1 base, and 8 bases lay between the germline ends. Germline V gene data show CDR1 as MNHNS and CDR2 as SASEGT. CDR3 sequence (DNA): TGTGCCAGCAGTGATTGGTACCGCACAGATACGCAGTATTTT. Translated, it gives CASSDWYRTDTQYF.

This clonotype was counted ten times or more. This rearrangement joins TRBV4-3 to TRBJ1-1; D call uncertain. V dropped 1 base and J dropped 5 bases, with 8 bases sitting between them. The CDR3 spans 13 residues. In germline, CDR1 is LGHNA, CDR2 YSLEER. The CDR3 region has the DNA TGCGCCAGCAGCCAAGCAGGATTTACTGAAGCTTTCTTT. The encoded protein is CASSQAGFTEAFF.

This clonotype was picked up many times. V gene TRBV21-1 combines with J gene TRBJ2-1; TRBD2, as called in the table, went unchecked against the DNA. TRBV21-1 is marked as a pseudogene. The CDR3 runs to 16 residues. The CDR3 loop reads CASSRTSGGRGNEQFF. The CDR3 region has the DNA TGTGCCAGCAGCCGGACTAGCGGGGGGAGGGGCAATGAGCAGTTCTTC.

There are many counts of this clonotype. The chain carries TRBV20-1 and TRBJ2-5; D not certain. This CDR3 spans 14 amino acids. V dropped 4 bases and J dropped 0 bases, with 12 bases sitting between them. Germline assignment: CDR1 DFQATT and CDR2 SNEGSKA (reference sequence). CDR3 nucleotides: TGCAGTGCTAAGGACGATGGCTACCAAGAGACCCAGTACTTC. It encodes CSAKDDGYQETQYF.

This clonotype was counted at least ten times. J is TRBJ2-3 and V is TRBV5-1; 11 nucleotides agree with TRBD1. Germline CDR1 and CDR2: SGHRS and YFSETQ. There are 18 residues in the CDR3. After removal of 0 bases from V and 4 bases from J, the junction contained 10 bases not matched to a gene. CDR3 sequence: CASSLASRGQGGPDTQYF. In DNA form, the CDR3 reads TGCGCCAGCAGCTTGGCCTCCCGGGGACAGGGGGGACCAGATACGCAGTATTTT.

This clonotype was seen a few times. This chain links TRBV25-1 with TRBJ2-7; D call uncertain. Trimming removed 4 bases at V and 3 bases at J, with 13 bases between. Germline V gene sequence: CDR1 MGHDK, CDR2 SYGVNS. This CDR3 region has 14 residues. The CDR3 coding sequence is TGTGCCAGCAGTGTCTCTTTTGGGATCTACGAGCAGTACTTC. Translated, it gives CASSVSFGIYEQYF.

Many counts were recorded for this clonotype. This chain uses TRBV7-2 with TRBJ1-5; D is unclear. The germline CDR1 and CDR2 sequences are SGHTA and FQGNSA. CDR3 length: 14 residues. The V end lost 5 bases, the J end lost 4 bases, and 12 bases lay between the germline ends. The CDR3 reads CASSPRAGNQPQHF. CDR3 in DNA: TGTGCCAGCAGCCCCCGGGCAGGTAATCAGCCCCAGCATTTT.

This clonotype has at least ten counts. This chain links TRBV7-9 with TRBJ1-1, with 10 bases lining up with TRBD1. CDR1 is SEHNR, CDR2 FQNEAQ, per germline (reference sequence). The length of the CDR3 is 16 residues. Trimming took 3 bases from V and 12 from J; bases not matched to a gene: 16. In nucleotides, the CDR3 is TGTGCCAGCAGCTTTCCGACAGGGGGCTACCCGGTGGGGACTTTCTTT. It codes for CASSFPTGGYPVGTFF.

This clonotype has ten or more counts. The CDR3 coding sequence is TGTGCCAGCTCACCAAAAGCGGCCAACACTGAAGCTTTCTTT. It yields the protein CASSPKAANTEAFF. The gene calls are TRBV18 and TRBJ1-1; D unclear. Looked up from germline, CDR1 is KGHSH and CDR2 is LQKENI. The CDR3 runs to 14 residues. Trimming stripped 2 bases from V and 2 bases from J, with 9 bases between.

The rearrangement uses TRBV19 and TRBJ2-7; D gene uncertain. There are 15 residues in the CDR3. The V end lost 3 bases, the J end lost 0 bases, and 12 bases lay between the germline ends. In germline, CDR1 is LNHDA, CDR2 SQIVND (reference sequence). CDR3 DNA: TGTGCCAGTAGTATTTTCTCGGGTCGCTCCTACGAGCAGTACTTC. It is translated as CASSIFSGRSYEQYF.

This clonotype was seen more than once but under ten times. This chain connects TRBV7-3 to TRBJ2-7; no clear D. The germline V gene encodes CDR1 SGHTA and CDR2 FQGTGA. The CDR3 totals 15 residues. V shed 2 bases and J shed 0 bases, with 11 bases lying between them. The CDR3 loop is CASSLGSLSSYEQYF. As DNA, the CDR3 is TGTGCCAGCAGCTTAGGTAGCCTAAGCTCCTACGAGCAGTACTTC. The variable domain in full, with the rest retrieved from reference TRBV7-3 and TRBJ2-7, is GAGVSQTPSNKVTEKGKYVELRCDPISGHTALYWYRQSLGQGPEFLIYFQGTGAADDSGLPNDRFFAVRPEGSVSTLKIQRTERGDSAVYLCASSLGSLSSYEQYFGPGTRLTVT.

This clonotype occurred many times. This chain uses TRBV5-1 with TRBJ2-7; TRBD1 or TRBD2 may be the D gene (5 bases each). Germline values: CDR1 SGHRS, CDR2 YFSETQ. Trimming took off 4 bases at V and 7 bases at J, with 18 bases between the two ends. The CDR3 loop spans 14 amino acids. Here the CDR3 DNA reads TGCGCCAGCAGCATCACCCGGGACCGCTTTGAGCAGTACTTC. Translated: CASSITRDRFEQYF.

This clonotype appeared many times. The V gene is TRBV20-1, the J gene TRBJ2-7; D ambiguous. Trimming removed 5 bases from V and 2 bases from J, with 13 bases in between. CDR3 length: 13 amino acids. The germline V gene has CDR1 DFQATT and CDR2 SNEGSKA (reference sequence). The CDR3 spells CSAWQDSPYEQYF. CDR3 bases: TGCAGTGCTTGGCAGGATTCACCCTACGAGCAGTACTTC.

This clonotype was recorded many times. This chain uses TRBV7-7 with TRBJ2-5, with TRBD2 as a possible D gene (6 bases). Trimming pared 4 bases from V and 2 bases from J, leaving 17 bases between. The CDR3 runs 16 residues. The V gene's germline CDR1 is SSHAT and CDR2 FNYEAQ (reference sequence). The CDR3 loop reads CASSSRRAGTQETQYF. The CDR3 DNA is TGTGCCAGCAGCTCAAGACGGGCGGGGACTCAAGAGACCCAGTACTTC.

This clonotype was counted many times. V and J are TRBV5-1 and TRBJ2-7, with D possibly being TRBD1 (6 bases). The V gene's germline CDR1 is SGHRS and CDR2 YFSETQ. There are 13 residues in the CDR3. V was trimmed by 3 bases and J by 6 bases, leaving 13 bases between them. This CDR3 reads CASSYRDTGEQYF. The CDR3 nucleotides are TGCGCCAGCAGCTACAGGGATACGGGCGAGCAGTACTTC.

This clonotype occurred many times. V and J are TRBV5-1 and TRBJ2-4, with 8 bases that match TRBD1. The germline V gene has CDR1 SGHRS and CDR2 YFSETQ. The CDR3 loop spans 16 amino acids. Trimming removed 0 bases from V and 6 bases from J; junction bases left unmatched: 8. CDR3: CASSLVPDRDLNIQYF. The CDR3 DNA reads as TGCGCCAGCAGCTTGGTTCCGGACAGGGACCTAAACATTCAGTACTTC.

This clonotype was seen ten or more times. The chain employs TRBV7-9 and TRBJ2-3, with no clear D. The V end lost 4 bases, the J end lost 1 base, and 9 bases lay between the germline ends. CDR1 SEHNR and CDR2 FQNEAQ come from the germline V gene (reference sequence). The CDR3 has 14 residues. This CDR3 is CASSSSTGTDTQYF. The CDR3, as DNA: TGTGCCAGCAGCTCCTCCACGGGCACAGATACGCAGTATTTT.

This clonotype was found many times. V and J are TRBV27 and TRBJ1-2; D possibly corresponds to TRBD1 (5 bases). Germline V gene data show CDR1 as MNHEY and CDR2 as SMNVEV (reference sequence). There are 12 residues in the CDR3. Trimming left V 3 bases short and J 7 bases short, with 9 bases between. In nucleotides, the CDR3 is TGTGCCAGCAGTTTCCCGGGGGGTGGCTACACCTTC. Amino acids: CASSFPGGGYTF.

This clonotype occurred many times. The chain joins TRBV2 to TRBJ2-1, with D unresolved. Germline V lookup: CDR1 SNHLY, CDR2 FYNNEI. V was clipped by 2 bases and J by 4 bases, with 12 bases between them. The CDR3 loop spans 15 amino acids. The DNA for the CDR3 is TGTGCCAGCAGTGAACCCTACCATCCTTACAATGAGCAGTTCTTC. Translated: CASSEPYHPYNEQFF.

This clonotype was recorded many times. This chain connects TRBV5-1 to TRBJ2-3; 11 bases are a match to TRBD2. Looked up from germline, CDR1 is SGHRS and CDR2 is YFSETQ. Trimming cost V 1 base and J 1 base; bases outside gene matches: 8. The CDR3 length is 18 residues. CDR3 coding DNA: TGCGCCAGCAGCTTGCCCCTTCTAGCGGGGGGTCGCACAGATACGCAGTATTTT. Its protein product is CASSLPLLAGGRTDTQYF.

This clonotype has ten or more counts. The genes are TRBV19 and TRBJ2-1, with a possible D match to TRBD2 (5 bases). CDR1 and CDR2 (germline): LNHDA, SQIVND (reference sequence). The CDR3 totals 15 residues. Trimming cost V 3 bases and J 10 bases, with 19 bases left between them. Here the CDR3 reads CASSIRIGDRPEQFF. The CDR3 DNA follows: TGTGCCAGTAGTATCAGGATCGGGGATAGACCGGAGCAGTTCTTC.

Ten or more counts support this clonotype. This chain joins TRBV12-3 or TRBV12-4 and TRBJ2-5; D perhaps matches TRBD1 (5 bases). The CDR3 is 13 amino acids. V was cut by 6 bases and J by 4 bases, with 12 bases left in between. The CDR3 here is CASRGQGRETQYF. Here the CDR3 DNA reads TGTGCCAGCAGGGGGCAGGGCAGAGAGACCCAGTACTTC.

At least ten counts were recorded for this clonotype. The chain recombines TRBV7-6 with TRBJ2-2, with 16 nucleotides matching TRBD2. V shed 1 base, J shed 4 bases, and the junction held 9 bases outside the gene matches. In germline, CDR1 is SGHVS, CDR2 FNYEAQ. The length of the CDR3 is 20 residues. The DNA for the CDR3 is TGTGCCAGCAGCTTAGAACCGGGACTAGCGGGAGGGCCGGGCACCGGGGAGCTGTTTTTT. Encoded protein: CASSLEPGLAGGPGTGELFF.

This clonotype was recorded at least ten times. The chain employs TRBV7-2 and TRBJ2-1; 8 bases align to TRBD1. CDR1 and CDR2 from the germline V gene are SGHTA and FQGNSA. The V and J ends lost 3 bases and 4 bases, in that order; junction bases with no gene match: 11. CDR3 length equals 17 residues. CDR3 sequence (DNA): TGTGCCAGCAGCTTTACAGGGGGACAGGAGAGGTACAATGAGCAGTTCTTC. Translation: CASSFTGGQERYNEQFF.

This clonotype came up many times. This rearrangement joins TRBV11-2 to TRBJ1-2; D may be TRBD1 (6 bases). Germline V gene lookup returns CDR1 SGHAT and CDR2 FQNNGV. Between the trimmed V and J ends, which lost 1 base and 4 bases, there was a span of 16 bases. The CDR3 contains 16 residues. CDR3 residues: CASSLGWGTTPYGYTF. In nucleotides, the CDR3 is TGTGCCAGCAGCTTAGGTTGGGGGACAACTCCCTATGGCTACACCTTC.

The chain uses TRBV7-6 and TRBJ1-2; 12 nucleotides align to TRBD1. Germline V gene sequence: CDR1 SGHVS, CDR2 FNYEAQ. This CDR3 comprises 14 residues. With 5 bases clipped from V and 6 bases from J, the junction kept 4 bases outside the gene matches. CDR3 sequence: CASSTGQGANGYTF. CDR3 coding DNA: TGTGCCAGCAGCACGGGACAGGGGGCTAATGGCTACACCTTC.

This clonotype appeared many times. V and J are TRBV6-1 and TRBJ2-5; 10 bases are shared with TRBD2. The CDR3 runs to 17 residues. The V and J ends lost 5 bases and 5 bases, in that order; junction bases with no gene match: 14. CDR1 MNHNS and CDR2 SASEGT come from the germline V gene. CDR3 loop: CASSTSSSGRAGETQYF. The CDR3 bases are TGTGCCAGCAGTACCTCCTCTAGCGGGAGAGCGGGGGAGACCCAGTACTTC.